This TCR beta chain was retrieved from a study of T cell responses to AZD1222 COVID-19 vaccine. Regarding the study as a whole: White British people made up most donors, females outnumbered males, and clonal diversity was possibly underestimated. Spike-wide vaccine-associated CD4 TCRs dominated at 160-218 and 743-854. The repertoires were collected only after the peak T cell response.

The assay was immunoSEQ multiplex PCR, and TCRdb's table has in-frame clones only and misses some. The table records 95,000 to 150,000 clones, approximately 90% of them present only once. Concerning this clone: Its target is not known.

The receptor comes from an adult who received the AZD1222 COVID-19 vaccine. Sequencing used peripheral blood, obtained 28 days after the second AZD1222 dose.

CDR3: CASSQATGQQFYGYTF. CDR3 coding DNA: TGTGCCAGCAGCCAAGCGACGGGACAGCAGTTTTATGGCTACACCTTC. The chain links TRBV3-1 (or the pseudogene TRBV3-2) to TRBJ1-2; 7 nucleotides line up with TRBD1. Losses at the gene ends were 1 base for V and 5 bases for J; bases not matched to a gene: 10. There are 16 residues in the CDR3. Per germline, CDR1 LGHDT and CDR2 YNNKEL (reference sequence).